This is a list of T cell receptor beta chains from one sample in a study of blood T cell repertoires in COVID-19. Measured with immunoSEQ multiplex PCR; TCRdb has only the in-frame clones, and not every one. This sample carries some 75,000 clones, about 70% of them seen once, and the ten largest clones take less than 20%. The specimen sequenced was peripheral blood. Every receptor here comes from a woman aged 80 or over with active or convalescent COVID-19. Each CDR3 is given with its conserved first and last residue. A D gene is named only where the DNA matches it firmly. Clone sizes are given selectively: once, few, many, or a class where the clone is expanded.

cdr3_length clone_size d_call j_call v_call cdr3_aa cdr3_nt
17 NA NA TRBJ1-1 TRBV10-3 CAISDPTLGHLRPEAFF TGTGCCATCAGTGACCCGACCCTAGGACACCTGAGGCCTGAAGCTTTCTTT
15 NA TRBD1 TRBJ1-4 TRBV20-1 CSANDRGASNEKLFF TGCAGTGCTAATGACAGGGGGGCGTCTAATGAAAAACTGTTTTTT
16 few TRBD1 TRBJ1-4 TRBV19 CASSIQGFTTNEKLFF TGTGCCAGTAGCATACAGGGGTTTACAACTAATGAAAAACTGTTTTTT
15 many TRBD1 TRBJ2-1 TRBV7-2 CASSPRGQGGNEQFF TGTGCCAGCAGCCCCAGGGGACAGGGGGGAAATGAGCAGTTCTTC
14 NA TRBD1 TRBJ1-2 TRBV5-5 CASSPGGLNYGYTF TGTGCCAGCAGCCCAGGGGGCCTTAACTATGGCTACACCTTC
13 NA NA TRBJ1-6 TRBV7-9 CASSSGEKGTLHF TGTGCCAGCAGCTCTGGGGAAAAGGGGACACTCCACTTT
14 NA NA TRBJ2-3 TRBV3-1/TRBV3-2 CASSPRERTDTQYF TGTGCCAGCAGCCCCCGGGAGCGCACAGATACGCAGTATTTT
15 NA NA TRBJ1-5 TRBV28 CASSLGGLENQPQHF TGTGCCAGCAGCCTGGGAGGTTTAGAGAATCAGCCCCAGCATTTT
14 NA NA TRBJ1-3 TRBV19 CASSIETSGNTIYF TGTGCCAGTAGTATAGAGACTTCTGGAAACACCATATATTTT
14 once TRBD1 TRBJ2-3 TRBV7-2 CASSPGTGGYGQYF TGTGCCAGCAGTCCCGGGACAGGGGGCTATGGGCAGTATTTT
14 NA TRBD1 TRBJ2-5 TRBV6-6 CASTTTDRVETQYF TGTGCCAGCACTACCACCGACAGGGTAGAGACCCAGTACTTC
16 NA NA TRBJ1-1 TRBV30 CAWSVLGRGMNTEAFF TGTGCCTGGAGTGTACTTGGCAGGGGAATGAACACTGAAGCTTTCTTT
13 NA NA TRBJ1-6 TRBV6-1 CASKTGYNSPLHF TGTGCCAGCAAGACAGGATATAATTCACCCCTCCACTTT
15 few TRBD2 TRBJ2-3 TRBV2 CASSTLAGGTDTQYF TGTGCCAGCAGTACACTAGCGGGGGGAACAGATACGCAGTATTTT
17 once NA TRBJ1-2 TRBV3-1/TRBV3-2 CATGYSAINGVSYGYTF TGTGCCACCGGGTACTCAGCCATAAATGGAGTAAGCTATGGCTACACCTTC
13 NA TRBD1 TRBJ1-2 TRBV10-3 CAISRQGDYGYTF TGTGCCATCAGTCGACAGGGAGACTATGGCTACACCTTC
15 NA TRBD1 TRBJ1-1 TRBV30 CAWSGTTGANTEAFF TGTGCCTGGAGTGGAACGACAGGGGCGAACACTGAAGCTTTCTTT
13 once NA TRBJ2-2 TRBV10-3 CAINSLNTGELFF TGTGCCATCAACTCCTTGAACACCGGGGAGCTGTTTTTT
14 NA NA TRBJ2-2 TRBV28 CASSYRSNTGELFF TGTGCCAGCAGTTACAGATCGAACACCGGGGAGCTGTTTTTT
12 NA NA TRBJ1-1 TRBV12-3/TRBV12-4 CASSSLAAEAFF TGTGCCAGCAGTTCCCTAGCGGCTGAAGCTTTCTTT
16 NA NA TRBJ1-6 TRBV9 CASSRSGDRGAAPLHF TGTGCCAGCAGCCGATCGGGGGATCGGGGGGCTGCGCCCCTCCACTTT
15 NA TRBD1 TRBJ2-7 TRBV7-9 CASSLGTGVFYEQYF TGTGCCAGCAGCTTAGGGACAGGGGTGTTCTACGAGCAGTACTTC